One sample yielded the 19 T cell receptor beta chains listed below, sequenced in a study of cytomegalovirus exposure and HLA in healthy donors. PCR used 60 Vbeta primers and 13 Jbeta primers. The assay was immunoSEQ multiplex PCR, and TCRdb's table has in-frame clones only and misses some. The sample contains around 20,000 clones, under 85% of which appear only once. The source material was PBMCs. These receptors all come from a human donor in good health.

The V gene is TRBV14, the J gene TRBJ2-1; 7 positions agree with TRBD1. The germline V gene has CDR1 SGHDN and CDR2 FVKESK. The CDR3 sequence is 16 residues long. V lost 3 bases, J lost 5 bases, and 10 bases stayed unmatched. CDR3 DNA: TGTGCCAGCAGCCAGGGGGACAGCTCGCATAACAATGAGCAGTTCTTC. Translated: CASSQGDSSHNNEQFF.

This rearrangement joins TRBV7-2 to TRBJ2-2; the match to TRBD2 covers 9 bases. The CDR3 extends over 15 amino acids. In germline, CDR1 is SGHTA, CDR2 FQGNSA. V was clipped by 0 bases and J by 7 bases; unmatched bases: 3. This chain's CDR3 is CASSLAGTSHGELFF. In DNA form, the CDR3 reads TGTGCCAGCAGCTTAGCCGGGACTAGCCACGGGGAGCTGTTTTTT.

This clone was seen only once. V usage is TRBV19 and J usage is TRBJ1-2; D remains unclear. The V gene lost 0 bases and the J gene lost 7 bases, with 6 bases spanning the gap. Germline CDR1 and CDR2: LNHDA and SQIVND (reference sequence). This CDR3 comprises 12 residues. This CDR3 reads CASSIDAFGYTF. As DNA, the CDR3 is TGTGCCAGTAGTATAGACGCGTTTGGCTACACCTTC.

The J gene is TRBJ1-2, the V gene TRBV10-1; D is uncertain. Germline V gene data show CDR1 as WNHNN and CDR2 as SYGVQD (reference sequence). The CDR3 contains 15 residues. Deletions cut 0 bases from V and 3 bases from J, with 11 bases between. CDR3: CASSESRARDYGYTF. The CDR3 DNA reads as TGCGCCAGCAGTGAGTCGAGAGCGCGGGACTATGGCTACACCTTC.

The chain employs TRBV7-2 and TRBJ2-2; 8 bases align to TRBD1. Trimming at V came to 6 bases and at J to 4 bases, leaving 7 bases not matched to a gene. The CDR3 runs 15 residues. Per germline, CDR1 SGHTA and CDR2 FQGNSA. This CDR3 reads CASRTGTGLTGELFF. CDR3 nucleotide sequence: TGTGCCAGCAGGACCGGGACAGGACTCACCGGGGAGCTGTTTTTT.

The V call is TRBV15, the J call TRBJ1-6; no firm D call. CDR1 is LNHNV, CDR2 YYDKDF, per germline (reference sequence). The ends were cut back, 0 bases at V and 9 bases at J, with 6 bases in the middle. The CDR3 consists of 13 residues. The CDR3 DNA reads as TGTGCCACCAGCAGAGATCCCAGTTCACCCCTCCACTTT. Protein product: CATSRDPSSPLHF.

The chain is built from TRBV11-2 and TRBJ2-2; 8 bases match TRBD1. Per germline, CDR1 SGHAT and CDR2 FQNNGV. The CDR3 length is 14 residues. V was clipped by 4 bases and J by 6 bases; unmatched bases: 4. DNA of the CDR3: TGTGCCAGCAGCTCGGACAGGGTATCCGGGGAGCTGTTTTTT. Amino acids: CASSSDRVSGELFF.

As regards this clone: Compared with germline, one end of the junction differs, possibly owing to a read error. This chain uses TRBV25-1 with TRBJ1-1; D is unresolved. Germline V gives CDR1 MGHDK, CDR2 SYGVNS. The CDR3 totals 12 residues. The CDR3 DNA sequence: TGTGCCAGCACCGATGCGATCTCCGGGATCCGATTT. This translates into CASTDAISGIRF.

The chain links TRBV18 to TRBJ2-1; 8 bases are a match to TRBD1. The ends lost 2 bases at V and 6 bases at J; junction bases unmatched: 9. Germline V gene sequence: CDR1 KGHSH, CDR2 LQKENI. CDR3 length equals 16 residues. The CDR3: CASSPSGQGGINEQFF. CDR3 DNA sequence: TGTGCCAGCTCACCATCCGGACAGGGCGGGATCAATGAGCAGTTCTTC.

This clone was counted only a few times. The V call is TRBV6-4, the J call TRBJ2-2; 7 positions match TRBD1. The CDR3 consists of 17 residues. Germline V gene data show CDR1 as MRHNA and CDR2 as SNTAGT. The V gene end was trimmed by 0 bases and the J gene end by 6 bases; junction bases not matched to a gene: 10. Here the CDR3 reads CASSDSALTGAAGELFF. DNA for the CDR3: TGTGCCAGCAGTGACTCGGCCCTAACAGGGGCGGCCGGGGAGCTGTTTTTT.

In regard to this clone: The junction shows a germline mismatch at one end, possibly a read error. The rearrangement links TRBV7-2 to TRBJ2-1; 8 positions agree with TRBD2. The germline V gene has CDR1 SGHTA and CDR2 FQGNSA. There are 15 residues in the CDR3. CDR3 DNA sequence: TGTGCCAGCAGCTGGGATGGGGCGGGGGGCAATAAGCAGTTCTTC. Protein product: CASSWDGAGGNKQFF. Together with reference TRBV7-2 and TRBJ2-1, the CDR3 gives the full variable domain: GAGVSQSPSNKVTEKGKDVELRCDPISGHTALYWYRQSLGQGLEFLIYFQGNSAPDKSGLPSDRFSAERTGGSVSTLTIQRTQQEDSAVYLCASSWDGAGGNKQFFGPGTRLTVL.

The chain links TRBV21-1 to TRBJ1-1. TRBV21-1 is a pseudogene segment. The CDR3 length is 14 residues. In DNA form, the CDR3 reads TGTGCCAGCAGGAAAAGGGGGGGAGATACTGAAGCTTTCTTT. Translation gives CASRKRGGDTEAFF.

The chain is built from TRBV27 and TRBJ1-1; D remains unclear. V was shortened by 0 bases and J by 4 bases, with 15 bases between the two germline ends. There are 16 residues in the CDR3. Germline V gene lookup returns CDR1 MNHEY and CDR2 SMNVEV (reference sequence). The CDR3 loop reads CASSLSVGRGITEAFF. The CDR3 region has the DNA TGTGCCAGCAGTTTATCGGTAGGCAGAGGAATCACTGAAGCTTTCTTT.

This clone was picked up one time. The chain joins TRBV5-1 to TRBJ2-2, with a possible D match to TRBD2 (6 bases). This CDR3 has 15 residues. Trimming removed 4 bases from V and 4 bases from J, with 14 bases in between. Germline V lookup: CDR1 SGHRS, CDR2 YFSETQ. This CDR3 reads CASSPGTFATGELFF. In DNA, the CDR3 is TGCGCCAGCAGCCCCGGGACTTTTGCCACCGGGGAGCTGTTTTTT.

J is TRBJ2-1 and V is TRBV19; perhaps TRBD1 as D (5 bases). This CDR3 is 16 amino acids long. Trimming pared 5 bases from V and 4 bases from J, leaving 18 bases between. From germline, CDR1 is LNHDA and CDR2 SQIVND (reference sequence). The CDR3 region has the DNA TGTGCCAGTAGTCCTTCCAGGGTCCACGGATACAATGAGCAGTTCTTC. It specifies CASSPSRVHGYNEQFF.

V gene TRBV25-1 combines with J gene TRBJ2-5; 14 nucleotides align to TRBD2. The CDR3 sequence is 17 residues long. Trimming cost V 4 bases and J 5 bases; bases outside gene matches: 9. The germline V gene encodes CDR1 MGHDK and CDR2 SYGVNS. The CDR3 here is CASSVPGLAGVRETQYF. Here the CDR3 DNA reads TGTGCCAGCAGTGTACCGGGACTAGCGGGAGTACGGGAGACCCAGTACTTC.

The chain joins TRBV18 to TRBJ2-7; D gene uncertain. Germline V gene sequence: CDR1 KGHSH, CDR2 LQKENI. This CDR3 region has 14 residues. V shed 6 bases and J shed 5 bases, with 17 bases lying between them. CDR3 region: CASSAFGGSNEQYF. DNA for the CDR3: TGTGCCAGCTCGGCCTTCGGCGGTAGTAACGAGCAGTACTTC.

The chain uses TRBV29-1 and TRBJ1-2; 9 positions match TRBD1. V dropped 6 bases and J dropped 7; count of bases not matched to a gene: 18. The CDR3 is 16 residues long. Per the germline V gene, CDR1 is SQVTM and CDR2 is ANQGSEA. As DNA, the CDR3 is TGCAGCGTGGTCCCGGGACAGGGACACCCTTCGGGTGGCTACACCTTC. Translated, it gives CSVVPGQGHPSGGYTF. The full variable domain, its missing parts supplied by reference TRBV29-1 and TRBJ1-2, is SAVISQKPSRDICQRGTSLTIQCQVDSQVTMMFWYRQQPGQSLTLIATANQGSEATYESGFVIDKFPISRPNLTFSTLTVSNMSPEDSSIYLCSVVPGQGHPSGGYTFGSGTRLTVV.

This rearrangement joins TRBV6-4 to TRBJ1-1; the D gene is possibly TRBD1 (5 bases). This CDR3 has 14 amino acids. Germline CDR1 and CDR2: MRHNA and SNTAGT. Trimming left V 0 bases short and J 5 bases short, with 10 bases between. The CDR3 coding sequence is TGTGCCAGCAGTGACTCTAGCGGGGGAACTGAAGCTTTCTTT. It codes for CASSDSSGGTEAFF.